This TCR beta chain originates from a study of cytomegalovirus exposure and HLA in healthy donors. Clones were read by immunoSEQ multiplex PCR, and TCRdb kept only the in-frame ones, dropping some. The data show 150,000 to 200,000 clones, with about 81% seen just once and around 1.2% held by the top ten. This CDR3 has 10 residues. CDR1 and CDR2 from the germline V gene are SQVTM and ANQGSEA. The V gene lost 7 bases and the J gene lost 4 bases, with 7 bases spanning the gap. The clonotype comes from a woman aged 25 to 39 in good health and CMV-seronegative. The genes are TRBV29-1 and TRBJ2-5, with TRBD2 as a possible D gene (6 bases). Sample: PBMCs. The chain's CDR3 is CSGRGETQYF. In nucleotides, the CDR3 is TGCAGCGGGAGGGGAGAGACCCAGTACTTC.